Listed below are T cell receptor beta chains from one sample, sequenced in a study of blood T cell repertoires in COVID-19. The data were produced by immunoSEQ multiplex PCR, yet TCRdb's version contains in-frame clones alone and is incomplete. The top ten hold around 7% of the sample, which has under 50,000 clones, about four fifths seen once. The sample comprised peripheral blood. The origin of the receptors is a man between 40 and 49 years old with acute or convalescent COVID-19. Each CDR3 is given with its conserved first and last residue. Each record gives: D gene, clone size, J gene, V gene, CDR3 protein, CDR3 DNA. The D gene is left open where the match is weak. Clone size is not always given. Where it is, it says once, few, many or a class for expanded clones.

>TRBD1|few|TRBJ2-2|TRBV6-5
CASWDRSTGELFF
TGTGCCAGCTGGGACAGGTCAACCGGGGAGCTGTTTTTT
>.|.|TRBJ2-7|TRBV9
CASSVAPLIYEQYF
TGTGCCAGCAGCGTAGCCCCACTAATCTACGAGCAGTACTTC
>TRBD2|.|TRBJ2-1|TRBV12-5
CASGLVGSLGGGARGNEQFF
TGTGCTAGTGGTTTGGTAGGCTCGCTGGGCGGCGGGGCGCGGGGGAATGAGCAGTTCTTC
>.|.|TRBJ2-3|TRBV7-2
CASSLGGHFTDTQYF
TGTGCCAGCAGCTTAGGGGGACACTTCACAGATACGCAGTATTTT
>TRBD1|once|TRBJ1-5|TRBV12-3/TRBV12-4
CASRATGGPQHF
TGTGCCAGCAGAGCCACAGGGGGGCCCCAGCATTTT
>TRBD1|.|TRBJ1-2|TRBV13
CASSFSGTGYGYTF
TGTGCCAGCAGCTTTTCCGGGACAGGCTATGGCTACACCTTC
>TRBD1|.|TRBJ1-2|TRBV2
CASTGQGKVGYTF
TGTGCCAGCACTGGACAGGGCAAAGTCGGCTACACCTTC
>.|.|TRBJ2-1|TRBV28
CATRTFEQFF
TGTGCCACCCGGACTTTTGAGCAGTTCTTC
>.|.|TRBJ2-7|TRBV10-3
CAISGSVYEQYF
TGTGCCATCAGTGGTTCGGTATACGAGCAGTACTTC
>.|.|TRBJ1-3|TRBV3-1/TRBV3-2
CASSQGTDNTIYF
TGTGCCAGCAGCCAAGGGACAGATAACACCATATATTTT
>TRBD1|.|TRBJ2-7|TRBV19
CASGGTGREQYF
TGTGCCAGTGGAGGGACAGGGAGAGAGCAGTACTTC
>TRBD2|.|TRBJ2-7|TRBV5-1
CASSPIGTSGDFYEQYF
TGCGCCAGCAGCCCAATCGGGACTAGCGGGGATTTCTACGAGCAGTACTTC
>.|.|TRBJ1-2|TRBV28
CASTSGARLGGGYTF
TGTGCCAGCACCTCCGGCGCCCGTTTGGGAGGTGGCTACACCTTC
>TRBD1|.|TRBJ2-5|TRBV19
CATMRQGAGETQYF
TGTGCCACTATGAGACAGGGGGCTGGAGAGACCCAGTACTTC
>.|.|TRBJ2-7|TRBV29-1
CSVVSQFLSYEQYF
TGCAGCGTTGTTTCGCAGTTCCTTTCCTACGAGCAGTACTTC
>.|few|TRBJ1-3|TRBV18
CASSPFYGGGSGNTIYF
TGTGCCAGCTCACCATTTTATGGCGGGGGCTCTGGAAACACCATATATTTT
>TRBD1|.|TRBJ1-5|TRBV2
CASSQGQGNQPQHF
TGTGCCAGCAGTCAGGGACAGGGCAATCAGCCCCAGCATTTT
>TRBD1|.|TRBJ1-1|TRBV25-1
CASSFDRANTEAFF
TGTGCCAGCAGCTTTGACAGGGCGAACACTGAAGCTTTCTTT
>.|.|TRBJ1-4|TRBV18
CASSLDSLNEKLFF
TGTGCCAGCTCACTGGACAGTTTAAATGAAAAACTGTTTTTT
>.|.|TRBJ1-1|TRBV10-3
CAIKAGEVDTEAFF
TGTGCCATCAAGGCAGGGGAAGTTGACACTGAAGCTTTCTTT
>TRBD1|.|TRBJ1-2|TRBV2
CASRTGSAYGYTF
TGTGCCAGCAGGACAGGGAGCGCCTATGGCTACACCTTC
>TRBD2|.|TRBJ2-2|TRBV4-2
CASSQVVQRGDTGELFF
TGTGCCAGCAGCCAAGTCGTCCAGCGGGGGGACACCGGGGAGCTGTTTTTT
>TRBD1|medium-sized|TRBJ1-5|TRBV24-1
CATNSGQGAFRSNQPQHF
TGTGCCACGAACTCTGGACAGGGGGCTTTTCGTAGCAATCAGCCCCAGCATTTT
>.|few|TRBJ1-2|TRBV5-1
CASSSVGGVGTSLFYGYTF
TGCGCCAGCAGCTCCGTCGGAGGAGTCGGGACATCCCTATTTTATGGCTACACCTTC
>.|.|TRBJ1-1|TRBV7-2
CASSFSTNTEAFF
TGTGCCAGCAGCTTCAGTACGAACACTGAAGCTTTCTTT
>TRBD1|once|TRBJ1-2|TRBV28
CASSPGGDYGYTF
TGTGCCAGCAGTCCAGGGGGCGACTATGGCTACACCTTC
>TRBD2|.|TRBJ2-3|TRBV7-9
CASSLSLIAGGQDTQYF
TGTGCCAGCAGCTTATCGTTGATAGCGGGGGGGCAGGATACGCAGTATTTT
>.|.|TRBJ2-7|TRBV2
CASAFVSYEQYF
TGTGCCAGCGCGTTTGTCTCCTACGAGCAGTACTTC
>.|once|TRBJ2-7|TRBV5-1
CASSFSRGGIEADEQYF
TGCGCCAGCAGCTTTTCCCGAGGCGGAATTGAAGCCGACGAGCAGTACTTC
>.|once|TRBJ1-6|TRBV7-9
CASSVLNSPLHF
TGTGCCTCCTCGGTCCTTAATTCACCCCTCCACTTT
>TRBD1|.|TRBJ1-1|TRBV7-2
CASSSRQGVTEAFF
TGTGCCAGCAGCTCCCGACAGGGGGTCACTGAAGCTTTCTTT
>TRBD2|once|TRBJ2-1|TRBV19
CASTPGLAGDNEQFF
TGTGCCAGTACCCCCGGACTAGCGGGGGACAATGAGCAGTTCTTC
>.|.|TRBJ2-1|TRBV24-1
CATSAGGRKNEQFF
TGTGCCACCAGTGCCGGGGGACGGAAAAATGAGCAGTTCTTC
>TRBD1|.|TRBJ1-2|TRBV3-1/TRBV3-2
CASSPLEDRAGYTF
TGTGCCAGCAGCCCACTCGAGGACAGGGCTGGCTACACCTTC
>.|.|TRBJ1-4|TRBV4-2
CASSAVRGSAGNEKLFF
TGTGCCAGCAGCGCGGTCAGGGGTAGCGCGGGTAATGAAAAACTGTTTTTT
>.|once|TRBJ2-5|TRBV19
CASSRGLETQYF
TGTGCCAGTAGTAGAGGACTAGAGACCCAGTACTTC
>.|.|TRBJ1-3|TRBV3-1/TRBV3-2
CASSQSSISGNTIYF
TGTGCCAGCAGCCAAAGCTCAATCTCTGGAAACACCATATATTTT
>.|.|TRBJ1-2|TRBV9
CASSASRALANYGYTF
TGTGCCAGCAGCGCGTCCAGGGCACTCGCTAACTATGGCTACACCTTC
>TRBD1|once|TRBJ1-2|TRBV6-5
CASSTQGQGAVGYTF
TGTGCCAGCAGTACACAGGGACAGGGGGCTGTCGGCTACACCTTC
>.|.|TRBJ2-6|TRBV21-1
CASRGDRGIPISGANVLTF
TGTGCCAGCAGAGGTGACAGGGGAATCCCAATATCTGGGGCCAACGTCCTGACTTTC
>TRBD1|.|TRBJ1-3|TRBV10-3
CAISWRGLGGNTIYF
TGTGCCATCTCGTGGAGGGGGCTGGGAGGAAACACCATATATTTT
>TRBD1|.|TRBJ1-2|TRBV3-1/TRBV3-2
CASSQEVQGAWMGANYGYTF
TGTGCCAGCAGCCAAGAAGTACAGGGGGCATGGATGGGGGCTAACTATGGCTACACCTTC
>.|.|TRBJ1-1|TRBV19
CASIGRGAHRGTEAFF
TGTGCCAGTATTGGTAGAGGAGCGCATAGGGGCACTGAAGCTTTCTTT
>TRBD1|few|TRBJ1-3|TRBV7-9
CASSRQGATGNTIYF
TGTGCCAGCAGCAGACAGGGGGCTACCGGAAACACCATATATTTT
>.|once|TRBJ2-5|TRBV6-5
CASSPGYPQETQYF
TGTGCCAGCAGCCCCGGGTATCCTCAAGAGACCCAGTACTTC
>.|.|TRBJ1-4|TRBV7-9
CANPLLTGWGEKLFF
TGTGCCAACCCGCTGTTGACAGGTTGGGGGGAAAAACTGTTTTTT
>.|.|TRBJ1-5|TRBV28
CASSFPRIYSNQPQHF
TGTGCCAGCAGTTTTCCCAGGATTTATAGCAATCAGCCCCAGCATTTT
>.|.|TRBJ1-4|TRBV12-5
CASGLGQTFEKLFF
TGTGCTAGTGGTTTGGGACAGACTTTTGAAAAACTGTTTTTT
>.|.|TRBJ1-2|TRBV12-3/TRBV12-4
CASSFNFAGYTF
TGTGCCAGCAGTTTTAACTTTGCTGGCTACACCTTC
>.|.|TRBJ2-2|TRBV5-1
CASSLGRQNTGELFF
TGCGCCAGCAGCTTGGGGCGGCAGAACACCGGGGAGCTGTTTTTT
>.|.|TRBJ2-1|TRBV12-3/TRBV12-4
CASSPSYEQFF
TGTGCCAGCAGCCCTAGCTATGAGCAGTTCTTC
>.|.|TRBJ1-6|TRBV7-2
CASSSLPRARDSPLHF
TGTGCCAGCAGCTCCCTCCCGAGGGCTAGGGATTCACCCCTCCACTTT
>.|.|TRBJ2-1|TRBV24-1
CATSDFRGKQFF
TGTGCCACCAGTGATTTTAGGGGAAAGCAGTTCTTC
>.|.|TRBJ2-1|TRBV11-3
CASSLAGRGMGGEQFF
TGTGCCAGCAGCTTAGCTGGCAGGGGAATGGGCGGTGAGCAGTTCTTC
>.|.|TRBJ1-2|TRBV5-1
CASSPGGGFNYGYTF
TGCGCCAGCAGCCCTGGTGGCGGATTTAACTATGGCTACACCTTC